This entry describes one T cell receptor (beta chain). What it binds is unknown. This entry is derived from a study of cytomegalovirus exposure and HLA in healthy donors. The PCR was carried out with 60 Vbeta primers and 13 Jbeta primers. Clones were sequenced by immunoSEQ multiplex PCR, and TCRdb holds only the in-frame ones, with some missing. The sample comprises roughly 80,000 clones, about 70% of which are singletons, and around 6.5% rests with the top ten. General study findings and limits: In a later analysis, several top co-occurrence clusters appeared linked to parvovirus B19, influenza, CMV and Epstein-Barr virus.

Trimming shortened V by 2 bases and J by 0 bases, and 8 bases separated the two germline ends. This CDR3 contains 13 residues. Germline CDR1 reads GTSNPN; CDR2 reads SVGIG (reference sequence). The chain joins TRBV30 to TRBJ2-7, with TRBD2 as a possible D gene (5 bases). The sample taken for sequencing was PBMCs. This clonotype was obtained from a woman between 50 and 59 years old in good health and CMV-seropositive. Here the CDR3 DNA reads TGTGCCTGGAGTTGGGAGTCCTCCTACGAGCAGTACTTC. It specifies CAWSWESSYEQYF. The entire variable domain, with the rest obtained from reference TRBV30 and TRBJ2-7, is as follows: SQTIHQWPATLVQPVGSPLSLECTVEGTSNPNLYWYRQAAGRGLQLLFYSVGIGQISSEVPQNLSASRPQDRQFILSSKKLLLSDSGFYLCAWSWESSYEQYFGPGTRLTVT.